This TCR beta chain was retrieved from a study of T cells in women clearing cervical HPV infection. J gave up 1 base and V 6 bases, and 5 bases lay outside the gene matches. The CDR3 spans 16 residues. Germline V gene data show CDR1 as MNHEY and CDR2 as SVGEGT. To note about this clone: The observed sequence ends 3 residues before the CDR3 terminus, with the missing tail filled in from the germline J gene.

The method was immunoSEQ multiplex PCR; TCRdb's version includes in-frame clones alone and lacks a portion of them. This listing includes under 45,000 clones. The material sequenced was blood buffy coat. This clonotype originated in a woman aged 18 to 75 with a cervical HPV16 infection that either progressed to CIN3+ or cleared (not recorded which). This sequence joins TRBV6-2 or TRBV6-3 and TRBJ2-7; 14 nucleotides agree with TRBD2. The chain's CDR3 is CASSYGLAGGSYEQYF. The CDR3 DNA, read in part, is TGTGCCAGCAGCTATGGACTAGCGGGAGGTTCCTACGAG.